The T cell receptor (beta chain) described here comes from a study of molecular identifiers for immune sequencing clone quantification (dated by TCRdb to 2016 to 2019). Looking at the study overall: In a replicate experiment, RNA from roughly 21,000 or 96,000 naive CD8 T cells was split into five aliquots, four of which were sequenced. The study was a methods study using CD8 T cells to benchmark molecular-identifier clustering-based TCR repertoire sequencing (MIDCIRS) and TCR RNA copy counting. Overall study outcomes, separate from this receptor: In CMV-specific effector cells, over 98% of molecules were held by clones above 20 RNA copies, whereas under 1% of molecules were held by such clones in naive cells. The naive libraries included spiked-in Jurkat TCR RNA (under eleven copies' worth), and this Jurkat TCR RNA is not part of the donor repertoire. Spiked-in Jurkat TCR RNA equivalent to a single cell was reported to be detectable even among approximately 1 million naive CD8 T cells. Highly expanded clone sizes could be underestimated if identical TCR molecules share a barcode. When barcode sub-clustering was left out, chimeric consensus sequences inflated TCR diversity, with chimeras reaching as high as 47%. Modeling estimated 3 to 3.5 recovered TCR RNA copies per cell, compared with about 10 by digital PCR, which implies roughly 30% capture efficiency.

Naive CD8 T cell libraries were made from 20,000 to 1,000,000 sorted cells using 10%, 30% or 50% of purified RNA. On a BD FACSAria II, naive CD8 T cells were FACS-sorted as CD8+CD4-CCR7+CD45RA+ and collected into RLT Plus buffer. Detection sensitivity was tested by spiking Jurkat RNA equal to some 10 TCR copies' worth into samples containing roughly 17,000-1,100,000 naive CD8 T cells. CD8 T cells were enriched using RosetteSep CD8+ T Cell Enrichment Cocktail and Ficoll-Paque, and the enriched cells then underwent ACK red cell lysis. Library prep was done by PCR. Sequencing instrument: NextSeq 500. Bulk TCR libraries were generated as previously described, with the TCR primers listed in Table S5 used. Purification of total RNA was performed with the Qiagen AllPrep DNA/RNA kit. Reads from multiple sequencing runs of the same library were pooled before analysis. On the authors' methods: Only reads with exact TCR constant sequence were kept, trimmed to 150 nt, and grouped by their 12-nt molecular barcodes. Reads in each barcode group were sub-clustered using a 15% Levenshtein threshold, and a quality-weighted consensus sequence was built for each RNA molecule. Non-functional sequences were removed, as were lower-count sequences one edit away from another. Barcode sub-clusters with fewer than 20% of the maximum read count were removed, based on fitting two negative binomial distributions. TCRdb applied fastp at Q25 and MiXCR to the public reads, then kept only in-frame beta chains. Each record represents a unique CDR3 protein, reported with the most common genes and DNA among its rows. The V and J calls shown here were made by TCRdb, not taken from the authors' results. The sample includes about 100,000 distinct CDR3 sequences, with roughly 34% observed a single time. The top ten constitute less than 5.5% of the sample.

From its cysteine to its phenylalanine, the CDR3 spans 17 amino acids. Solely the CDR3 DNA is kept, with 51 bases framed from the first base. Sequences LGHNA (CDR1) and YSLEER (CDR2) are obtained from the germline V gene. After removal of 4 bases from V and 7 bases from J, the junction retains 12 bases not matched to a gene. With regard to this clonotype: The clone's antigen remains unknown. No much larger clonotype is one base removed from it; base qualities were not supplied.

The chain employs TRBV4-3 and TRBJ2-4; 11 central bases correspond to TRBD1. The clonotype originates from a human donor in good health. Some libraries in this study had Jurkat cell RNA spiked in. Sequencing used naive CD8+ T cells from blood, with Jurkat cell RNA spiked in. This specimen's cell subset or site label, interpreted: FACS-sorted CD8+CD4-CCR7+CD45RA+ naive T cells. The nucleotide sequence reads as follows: TGCGCCAGCAGCCTACCTCCGGACAGGGGGCTTCAGAACATTCAGTACTTC. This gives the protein CASSLPPDRGLQNIQYF.